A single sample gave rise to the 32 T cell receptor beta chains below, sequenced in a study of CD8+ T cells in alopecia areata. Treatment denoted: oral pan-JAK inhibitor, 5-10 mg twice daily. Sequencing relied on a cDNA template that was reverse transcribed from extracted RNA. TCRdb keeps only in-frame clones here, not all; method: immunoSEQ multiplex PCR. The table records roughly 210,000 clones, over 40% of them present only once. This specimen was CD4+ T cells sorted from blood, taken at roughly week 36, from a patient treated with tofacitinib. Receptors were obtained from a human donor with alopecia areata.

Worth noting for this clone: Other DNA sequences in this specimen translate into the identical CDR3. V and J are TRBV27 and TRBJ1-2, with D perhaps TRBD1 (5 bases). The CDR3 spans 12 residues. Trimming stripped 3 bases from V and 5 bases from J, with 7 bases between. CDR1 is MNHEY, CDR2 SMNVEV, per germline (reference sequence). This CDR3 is CASSLQGYGYTF. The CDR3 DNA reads TGTGCCAGCAGTTTGCAGGGATATGGCTACACCTTC.

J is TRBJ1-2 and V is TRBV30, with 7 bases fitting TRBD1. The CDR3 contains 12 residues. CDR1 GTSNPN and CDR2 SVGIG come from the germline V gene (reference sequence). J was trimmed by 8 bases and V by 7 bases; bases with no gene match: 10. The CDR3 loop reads CAFQSEGQGYTF. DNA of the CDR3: TGTGCCTTCCAATCGGAGGGACAGGGCTACACCTTC.

The CDR3 region has the DNA TGTGCCAGCAGCTTAGGACTGGGGTCTTTTGCCGGGGAGCTGTTTTTT. Its protein product is CASSLGLGSFAGELFF. The chain links TRBV11-1 to TRBJ2-2, with D unresolved. CDR1 and CDR2 from the germline V gene are SGHAT and FQDESV (reference sequence). Trimming took 1 base from V and 6 from J, leaving 15 bases between them. CDR3 size: 16 residues.

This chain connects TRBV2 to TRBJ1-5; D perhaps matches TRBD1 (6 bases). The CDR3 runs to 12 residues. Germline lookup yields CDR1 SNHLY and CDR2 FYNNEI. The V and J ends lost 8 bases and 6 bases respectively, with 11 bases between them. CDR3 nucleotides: TGTGCCAGCTGGAGCAGGGGTCAGCCCCAGCATTTT. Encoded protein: CASWSRGQPQHF.

The CDR3 region is CASSGQLGDTQYF. CDR3 coding DNA: TGTGCCAGCAGCGGGCAACTTGGGGATACGCAGTATTTT. J is TRBJ2-3 and V is TRBV9; no firm D call. Germline lookup yields CDR1 SGDLS and CDR2 YYNGEE. CDR3 size: 13 residues. Between the trimmed V and J ends, which lost 3 bases and 6 bases, there was a span of 11 bases.

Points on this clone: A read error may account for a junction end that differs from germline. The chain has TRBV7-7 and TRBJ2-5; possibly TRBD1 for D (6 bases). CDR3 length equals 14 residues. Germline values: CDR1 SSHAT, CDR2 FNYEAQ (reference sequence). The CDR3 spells CASSPTGYQETQYF. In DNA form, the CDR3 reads TGTGCTAGCAGCCCTACAGGGTACCAAGAGACCCAGTACTTC.

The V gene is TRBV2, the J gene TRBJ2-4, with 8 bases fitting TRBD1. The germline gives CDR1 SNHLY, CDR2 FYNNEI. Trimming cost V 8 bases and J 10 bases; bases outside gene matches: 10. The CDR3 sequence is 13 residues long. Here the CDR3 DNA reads TGTGCCAGCCAGATCGGACAGGGAGGAATTCAGTACTTC. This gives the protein CASQIGQGGIQYF. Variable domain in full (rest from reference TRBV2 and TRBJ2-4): EPEVTQTPSHQVTQMGQEVILRCVPISNHLYFYWYRQILGQKVEFLVSFYNNEISEKSEIFDDQFSVERPDGSNFTLKIRSTKLEDSAMYFCASQIGQGGIQYFGAGTRLSVL.

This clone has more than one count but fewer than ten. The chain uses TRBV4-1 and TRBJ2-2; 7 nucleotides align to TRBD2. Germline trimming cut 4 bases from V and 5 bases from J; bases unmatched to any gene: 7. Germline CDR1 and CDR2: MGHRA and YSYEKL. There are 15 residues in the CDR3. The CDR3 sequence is CASSLGRAGTGELFF. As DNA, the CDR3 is TGCGCCAGCAGCCTAGGGAGGGCCGGGACCGGGGAGCTGTTTTTT.

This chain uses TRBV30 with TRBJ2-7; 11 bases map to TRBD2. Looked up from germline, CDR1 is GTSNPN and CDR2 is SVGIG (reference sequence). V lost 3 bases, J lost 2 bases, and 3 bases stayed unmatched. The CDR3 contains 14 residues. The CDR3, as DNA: TGTGCCTGGAGCGGGACTAGCGGCACCTACGAGCAGTACTTC. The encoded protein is CAWSGTSGTYEQYF.

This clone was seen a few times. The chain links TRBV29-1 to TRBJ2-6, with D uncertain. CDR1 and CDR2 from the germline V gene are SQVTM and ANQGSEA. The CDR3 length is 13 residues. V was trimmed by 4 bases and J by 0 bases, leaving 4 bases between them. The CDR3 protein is CSVAYSGANVLTF. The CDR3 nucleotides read TGCAGCGTTGCCTACTCTGGGGCCAACGTCCTGACTTTC.

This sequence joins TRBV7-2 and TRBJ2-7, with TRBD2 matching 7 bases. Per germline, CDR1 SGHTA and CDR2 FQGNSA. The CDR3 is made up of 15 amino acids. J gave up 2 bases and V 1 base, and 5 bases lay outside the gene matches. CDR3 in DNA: TGTGCCAGCAGCTTAGAGGCTAGCGGTCCCTACGAGCAGTACTTC. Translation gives CASSLEASGPYEQYF.

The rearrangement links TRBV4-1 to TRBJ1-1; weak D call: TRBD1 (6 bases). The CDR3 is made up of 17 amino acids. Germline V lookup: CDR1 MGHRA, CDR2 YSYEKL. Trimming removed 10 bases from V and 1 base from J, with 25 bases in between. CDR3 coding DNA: TGCGCCACCTCGCCCGTCCCTCAGGGGAGAAAGAACACTGAAGCTTTCTTT. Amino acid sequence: CATSPVPQGRKNTEAFF.

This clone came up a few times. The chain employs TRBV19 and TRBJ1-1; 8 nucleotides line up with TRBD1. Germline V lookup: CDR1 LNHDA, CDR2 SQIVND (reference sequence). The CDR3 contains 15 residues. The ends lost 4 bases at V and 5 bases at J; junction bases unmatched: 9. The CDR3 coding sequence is TGTGCCAGTAGTACGGTAACAGGGGGAAGGACTGAAGCTTTCTTT. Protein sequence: CASSTVTGGRTEAFF.

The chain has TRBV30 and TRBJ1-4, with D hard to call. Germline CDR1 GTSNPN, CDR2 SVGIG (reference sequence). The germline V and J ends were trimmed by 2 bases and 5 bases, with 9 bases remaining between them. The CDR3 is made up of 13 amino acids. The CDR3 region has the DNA TGTGCCTGGAGTAAGGGATTGAATGAAAAACTGTTTTTT. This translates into CAWSKGLNEKLFF.

CDR3 DNA: TGCAGCGTTGAAGACGATCTAAGCGGGAGGGCCTTGATCAATGAGCAGTTCTTC. Protein: CSVEDDLSGRALINEQFF. The rearrangement uses TRBV29-1 and TRBJ2-1; 10 bases match TRBD2. The V and J ends lost 0 bases and 6 bases, in that order; junction bases with no gene match: 14. This CDR3 spans 18 amino acids. CDR1 and CDR2 from the germline V gene are SQVTM and ANQGSEA.

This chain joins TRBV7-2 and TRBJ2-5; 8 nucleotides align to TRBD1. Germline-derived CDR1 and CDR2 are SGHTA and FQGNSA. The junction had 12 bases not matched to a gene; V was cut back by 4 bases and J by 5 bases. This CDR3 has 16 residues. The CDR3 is CASSSRGPGEGETQYF. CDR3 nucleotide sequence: TGTGCCAGCAGCTCCAGGGGGCCAGGGGAAGGGGAGACCCAGTACTTC.

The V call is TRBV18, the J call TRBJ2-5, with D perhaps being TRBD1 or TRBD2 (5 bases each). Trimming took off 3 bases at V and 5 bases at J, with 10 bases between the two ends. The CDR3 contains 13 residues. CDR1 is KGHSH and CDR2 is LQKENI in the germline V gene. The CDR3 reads CASSPGTRETQYF. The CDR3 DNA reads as TGTGCCAGCTCACCGGGGACGAGGGAGACCCAGTACTTC.

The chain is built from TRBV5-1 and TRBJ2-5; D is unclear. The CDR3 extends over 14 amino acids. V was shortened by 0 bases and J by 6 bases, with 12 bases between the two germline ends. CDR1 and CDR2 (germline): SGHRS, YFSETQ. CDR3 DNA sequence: TGCGCCAGCAGCTTGGAATCCGGGCTTAAGACCCAGTACTTC. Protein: CASSLESGLKTQYF.

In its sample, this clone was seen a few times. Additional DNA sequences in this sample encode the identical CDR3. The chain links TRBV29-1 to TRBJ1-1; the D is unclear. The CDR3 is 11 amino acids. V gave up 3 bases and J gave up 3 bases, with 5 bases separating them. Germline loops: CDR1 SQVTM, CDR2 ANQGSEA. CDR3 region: CSVDRYTEAFF. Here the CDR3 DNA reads TGCAGCGTTGACAGATACACTGAAGCTTTCTTT.

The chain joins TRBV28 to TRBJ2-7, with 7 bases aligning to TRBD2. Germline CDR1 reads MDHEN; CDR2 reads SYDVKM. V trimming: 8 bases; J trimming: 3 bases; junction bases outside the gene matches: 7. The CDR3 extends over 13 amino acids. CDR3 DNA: TGTGCCAGCTTTGGGCCTAGCGGCTACGAGCAGTACTTC. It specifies CASFGPSGYEQYF. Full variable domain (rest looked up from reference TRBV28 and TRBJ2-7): DVKVTQSSRYLVKRTGEKVFLECVQDMDHENMFWYRQDPGLGLRLIYFSYDVKMKEKGDIPEGYSVSREKKERFSLILESASTNQTSMYLCASFGPSGYEQYFGPGTRLTVT.

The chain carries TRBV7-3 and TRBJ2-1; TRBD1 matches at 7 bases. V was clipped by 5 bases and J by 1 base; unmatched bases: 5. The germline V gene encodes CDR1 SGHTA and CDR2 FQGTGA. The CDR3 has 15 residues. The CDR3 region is CASSVQGISYNEQFF. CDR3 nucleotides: TGTGCCAGCAGCGTACAGGGGATTTCCTACAATGAGCAGTTCTTC. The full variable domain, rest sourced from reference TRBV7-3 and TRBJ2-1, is GAGVSQTPSNKVTEKGKYVELRCDPISGHTALYWYRQSLGQGPEFLIYFQGTGAADDSGLPNDRFFAVRPEGSVSTLKIQRTERGDSAVYLCASSVQGISYNEQFFGPGTRLTVL.

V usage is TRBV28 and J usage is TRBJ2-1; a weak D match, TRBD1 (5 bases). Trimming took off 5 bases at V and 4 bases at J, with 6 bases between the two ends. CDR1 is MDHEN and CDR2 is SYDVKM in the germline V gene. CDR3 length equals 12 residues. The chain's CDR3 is CASSRQYNEQFF. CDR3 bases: TGTGCCAGCAGTAGACAGTACAATGAGCAGTTCTTC.

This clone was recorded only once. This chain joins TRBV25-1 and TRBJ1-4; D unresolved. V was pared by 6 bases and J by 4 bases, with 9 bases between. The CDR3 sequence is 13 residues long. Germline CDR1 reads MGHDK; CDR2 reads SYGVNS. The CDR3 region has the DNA TGTGCCAGCAGCCCCCGTGGTAATGAAAAACTGTTTTTT. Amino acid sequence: CASSPRGNEKLFF. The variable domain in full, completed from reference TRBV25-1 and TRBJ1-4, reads EADIYQTPRYLVIGTGKKITLECSQTMGHDKMYWYQQDPGMELHLIHYSYGVNSTEKGDLSSESTVSRIRTEHFPLTLESARPSHTSQYLCASSPRGNEKLFFGSGTQLSVL.

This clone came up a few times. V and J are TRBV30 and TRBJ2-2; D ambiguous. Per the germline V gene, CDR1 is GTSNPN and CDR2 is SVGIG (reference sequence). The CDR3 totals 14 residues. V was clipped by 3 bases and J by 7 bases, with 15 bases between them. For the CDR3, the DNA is TGTGCCTGGAGATCCCCTGGGTATGGCGGGGAGCTGTTTTTT. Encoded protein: CAWRSPGYGGELFF.

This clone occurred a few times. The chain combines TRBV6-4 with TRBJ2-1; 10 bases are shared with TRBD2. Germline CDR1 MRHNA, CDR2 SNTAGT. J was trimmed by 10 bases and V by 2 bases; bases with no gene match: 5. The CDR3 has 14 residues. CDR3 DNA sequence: TGTGCCAGCAGTGACGCTAGCGGGAGCGCCGAGCAGTTCTTC. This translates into CASSDASGSAEQFF.

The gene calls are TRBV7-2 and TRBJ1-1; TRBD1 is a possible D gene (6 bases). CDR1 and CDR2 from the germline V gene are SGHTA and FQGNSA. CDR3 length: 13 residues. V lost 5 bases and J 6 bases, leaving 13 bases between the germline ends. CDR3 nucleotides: TGTGCCAGCAGCGTACAGGGAAAGGCTGAAGCTTTCTTT. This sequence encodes CASSVQGKAEAFF.

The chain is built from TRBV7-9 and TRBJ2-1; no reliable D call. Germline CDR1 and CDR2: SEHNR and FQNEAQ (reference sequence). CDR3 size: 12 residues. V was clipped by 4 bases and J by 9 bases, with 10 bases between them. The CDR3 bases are TGTGCCAGCAGCTCCCAGTGGGCTGAGCAGTTCTTC. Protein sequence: CASSSQWAEQFF.

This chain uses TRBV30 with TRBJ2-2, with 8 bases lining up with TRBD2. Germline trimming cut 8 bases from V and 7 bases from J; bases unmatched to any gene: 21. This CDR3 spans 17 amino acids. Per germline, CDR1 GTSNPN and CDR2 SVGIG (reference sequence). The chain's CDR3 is CALDAAGGRVFNGELFF. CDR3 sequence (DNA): TGTGCCCTGGATGCCGCGGGAGGAAGAGTGTTCAACGGGGAGCTGTTTTTT.

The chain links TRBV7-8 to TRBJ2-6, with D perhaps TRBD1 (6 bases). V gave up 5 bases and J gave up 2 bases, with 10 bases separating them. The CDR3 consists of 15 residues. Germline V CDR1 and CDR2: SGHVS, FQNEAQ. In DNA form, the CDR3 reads TGTGCCAGCAGCGAAGGGGGAGCTGGGGCCAACGTCCTGACTTTC. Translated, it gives CASSEGGAGANVLTF.

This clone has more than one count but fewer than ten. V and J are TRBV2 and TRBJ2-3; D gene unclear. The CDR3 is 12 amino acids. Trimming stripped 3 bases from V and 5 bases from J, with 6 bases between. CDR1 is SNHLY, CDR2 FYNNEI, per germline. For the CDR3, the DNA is TGTGCCAGCAGTGATTGGGAAGATACGCAGTATTTT. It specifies CASSDWEDTQYF.

As DNA, the CDR3 is TGTGCCAGCAGCGTTTGGACTAGCGGGATCACCGCGCAGTATTTT. It specifies CASSVWTSGITAQYF. This sequence joins TRBV9 and TRBJ2-3; 12 bases are shared with TRBD2. From germline, CDR1 is SGDLS and CDR2 YYNGEE. The CDR3 runs 15 residues. The junction had 8 bases not matched to a gene; V was cut back by 2 bases and J by 10 bases. The whole variable domain, filled in from reference TRBV9 and TRBJ2-3, reads DSGVTQTPKHLITATGQRVTLRCSPRSGDLSVYWYQQSLDQGLQFLIQYYNGEERAKGNILERFSAQQFPDLHSELNLSSLELGDSALYFCASSVWTSGITAQYFGPGTRLTVL.

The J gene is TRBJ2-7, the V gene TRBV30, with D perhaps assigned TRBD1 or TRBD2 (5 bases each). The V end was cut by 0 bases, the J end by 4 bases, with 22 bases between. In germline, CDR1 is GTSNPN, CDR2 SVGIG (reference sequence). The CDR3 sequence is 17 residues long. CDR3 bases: TGTGCCTGGAGTGTACTTCCGGGACCTCAGAGGAAGTACGAGCAGTACTTC. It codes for CAWSVLPGPQRKYEQYF.